The 8 T cell receptor beta chains given below trace back to one sample, sequenced in a study of CD8+ T cells in alopecia areata. Extraction of RNA preceded its reverse transcription into cDNA, which served as the sequencing template. Repertoires were generated with immunoSEQ multiplex PCR, while TCRdb's copy carries only in-frame clones and drops some. The sample consists of 150,000 to 200,000 clones, 50% to 60% of them appearing once. The sample taken for sequencing was CD4+ T cells sorted from blood. The receptor set was obtained from a human donor in good health.

This chain links TRBV4-1 with TRBJ2-7; TRBD1 aligns across 11 bases. V lost 3 bases to trimming and J lost 3 bases; unmatched junction nucleotides: 7. Per germline, CDR1 MGHRA and CDR2 YSYEKL. The CDR3 is 16 amino acids. The CDR3 loop is CASSQISGTGGYEQYF. The CDR3, as DNA: TGCGCCAGCAGCCAGATATCCGGGACAGGGGGCTACGAGCAGTACTTC.

The V and J genes are TRBV29-1 and TRBJ1-1; D is uncertain. The CDR3 sequence is 13 residues long. Looked up from germline, CDR1 is SQVTM and CDR2 is ANQGSEA. V lost 8 bases and J lost 4, with 17 bases in between. The CDR3 sequence: CSLTWGSGTEAFF. The CDR3 DNA follows: TGCAGCCTGACCTGGGGAAGCGGCACTGAAGCTTTCTTT.

The chain recombines TRBV6-5 with TRBJ1-2; 9 bases map to TRBD1. Trimming cost V 4 bases and J 8 bases; bases outside gene matches: 14. The CDR3 is made up of 16 amino acids. Germline assignment: CDR1 MNHEY and CDR2 SVGAGI. CDR3 coding DNA: TGTGCCAGCAGTTCCCTACTTCTCCGGGACAGGGAAGGCTACACCTTC. Translated: CASSSLLLRDREGYTF.

This clone was seen more than once but under ten times. The chain is built from TRBV7-3 and TRBJ2-2; no definite D call. The germline V and J ends were trimmed by 5 bases and 7 bases, with 8 bases remaining between them. Germline V gene sequence: CDR1 SGHTA, CDR2 FQGTGA. The CDR3 totals 12 residues. CDR3 in amino acids: CASSPGRGELFF. The CDR3 coding sequence is TGTGCCAGCAGCCCCGGCCGCGGGGAGCTGTTTTTT.

This clone was counted once. Other nucleotide sequences from this sample produce the same CDR3. V gene TRBV5-1 combines with J gene TRBJ2-6; D is undetermined. Germline V lookup: CDR1 SGHRS, CDR2 YFSETQ. Trimming stripped 0 bases from V and 4 bases from J, with 2 bases between. The CDR3 sequence is 13 residues long. The CDR3 sequence is CASSLAGANVLTF. CDR3 nucleotides: TGCGCCAGCAGCTTGGCGGGGGCCAACGTCCTGACTTTC. Using reference TRBV5-1 and TRBJ2-6 for the parts outside the CDR3, the full variable domain is KAGVTQTPRYLIKTRGQQVTLSCSPISGHRSVSWYQQTPGQGLQFLFEYFSETQRNKGNFPGRFSGRQFSNSRSEMNVSTLELGDSALYLCASSLAGANVLTFGAGSRLTVL.

The gene calls are TRBV5-1 and TRBJ2-1; 11 nucleotides align to TRBD2. CDR1 and CDR2 (germline): SGHRS, YFSETQ. J was trimmed by 9 bases and V by 4 bases; bases with no gene match: 15. The CDR3 spans 17 residues. CDR3 region: CASSTGLAGGPVLEQFF. CDR3 DNA: TGCGCCAGCAGCACAGGATTAGCGGGAGGGCCAGTCCTTGAGCAGTTCTTC.

The genes are TRBV28 and TRBJ1-1; D call uncertain. The V and J ends lost 7 bases and 2 bases respectively, with 14 bases between them. This CDR3 has 14 residues. Germline lookup yields CDR1 MDHEN and CDR2 SYDVKM. In DNA form, the CDR3 reads TGTGCCAGCACTCTCCGGGAGCGAAACACTGAAGCTTTCTTT. The encoded protein is CASTLRERNTEAFF.

The chain combines TRBV29-1 with TRBJ2-7; the match to TRBD2 covers 9 bases. CDR1 SQVTM and CDR2 ANQGSEA come from the germline V gene. This CDR3 region has 13 residues. J lost 3 bases, V lost 7 bases, and 7 bases had no gene match. CDR3 sequence (DNA): TGCAGCGCCTCGGATAGCGGGAGCTACGAGCAGTACTTC. It is translated as CSASDSGSYEQYF.